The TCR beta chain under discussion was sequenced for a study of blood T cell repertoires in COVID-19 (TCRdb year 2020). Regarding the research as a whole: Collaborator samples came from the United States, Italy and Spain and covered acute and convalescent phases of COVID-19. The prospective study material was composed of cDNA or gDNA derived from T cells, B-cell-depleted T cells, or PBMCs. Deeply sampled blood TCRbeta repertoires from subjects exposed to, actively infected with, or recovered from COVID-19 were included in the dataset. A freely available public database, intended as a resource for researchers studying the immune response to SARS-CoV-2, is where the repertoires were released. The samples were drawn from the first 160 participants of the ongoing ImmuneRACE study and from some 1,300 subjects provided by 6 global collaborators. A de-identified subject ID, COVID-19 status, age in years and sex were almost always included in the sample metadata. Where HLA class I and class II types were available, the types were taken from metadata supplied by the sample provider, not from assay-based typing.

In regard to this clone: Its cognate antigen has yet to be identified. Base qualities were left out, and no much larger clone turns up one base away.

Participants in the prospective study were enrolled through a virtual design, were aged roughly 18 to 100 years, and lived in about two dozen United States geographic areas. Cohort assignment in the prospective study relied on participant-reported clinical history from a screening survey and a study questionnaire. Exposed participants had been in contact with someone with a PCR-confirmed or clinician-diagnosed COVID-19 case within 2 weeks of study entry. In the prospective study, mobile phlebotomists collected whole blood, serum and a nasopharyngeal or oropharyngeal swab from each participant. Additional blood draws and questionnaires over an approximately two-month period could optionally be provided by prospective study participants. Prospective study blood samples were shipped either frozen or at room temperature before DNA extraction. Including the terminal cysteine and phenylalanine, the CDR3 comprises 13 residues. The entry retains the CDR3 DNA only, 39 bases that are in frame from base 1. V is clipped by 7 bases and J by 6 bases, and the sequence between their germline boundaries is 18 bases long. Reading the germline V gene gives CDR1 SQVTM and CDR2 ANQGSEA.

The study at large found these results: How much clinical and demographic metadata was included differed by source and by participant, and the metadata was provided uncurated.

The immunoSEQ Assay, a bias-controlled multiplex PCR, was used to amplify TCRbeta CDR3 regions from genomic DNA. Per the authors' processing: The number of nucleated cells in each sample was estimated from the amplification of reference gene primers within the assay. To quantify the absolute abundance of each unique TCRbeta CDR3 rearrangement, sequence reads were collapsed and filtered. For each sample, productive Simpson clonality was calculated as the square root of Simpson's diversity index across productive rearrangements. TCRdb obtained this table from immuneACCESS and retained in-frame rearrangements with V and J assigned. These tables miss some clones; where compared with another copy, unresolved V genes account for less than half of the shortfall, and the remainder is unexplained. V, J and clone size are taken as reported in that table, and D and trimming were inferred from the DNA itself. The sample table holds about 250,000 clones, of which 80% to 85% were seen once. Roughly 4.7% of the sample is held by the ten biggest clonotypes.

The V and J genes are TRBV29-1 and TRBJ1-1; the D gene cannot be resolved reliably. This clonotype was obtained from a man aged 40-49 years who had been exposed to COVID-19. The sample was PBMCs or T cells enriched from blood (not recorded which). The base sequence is TGCAGCGCAAACCCTTTACTTACCCCTGAAGCTTTCTTT. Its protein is CSANPLLTPEAFF.